The 21 T cell receptor beta chains below were found in one sample sequenced in a study of T cell responses to AZD1222 COVID-19 vaccine. The repertoire was sequenced with immunoSEQ multiplex PCR; TCRdb's copy has only in-frame clones and lacks some. The repertoire includes approximately 150,000 clones, about nine tenths of them detected once, and less than 1.5% sits in the top ten. The material was peripheral blood, obtained 28 days after the second AZD1222 dose. The receptors come from an adult who received the AZD1222 COVID-19 vaccine.

V is TRBV7-3 and J is TRBJ2-3, with D perhaps matching TRBD2 (6 bases). Trimming stripped 4 bases from V and 2 bases from J, with 7 bases between. Per germline, CDR1 SGHTA and CDR2 FQGTGA. The CDR3 runs to 13 residues. CDR3 sequence (DNA): TGTGCCAGCAGCTGGCGGGACACAGATACGCAGTATTTT. The encoded protein is CASSWRDTDTQYF.

The rearrangement uses TRBV12-3 or TRBV12-4 and TRBJ2-5; unclear D gene. V was shortened by 3 bases and J by 7 bases, with 9 bases between the two germline ends. The CDR3 covers 12 residues. The CDR3 bases are TGTGCCAGCAGTTTGCCAGTTGGGACCCAGTACTTC. Its protein product is CASSLPVGTQYF.

V usage is TRBV7-8 and J usage is TRBJ1-2; no clear D gene. Looked up from germline, CDR1 is SGHVS and CDR2 is FQNEAQ. Trimming left V 5 bases short and J 5 bases short, with 21 bases between. This CDR3 is 16 amino acids long. The DNA of the CDR3 is TGTGCCAGCAGCCTAAGCACAGTCCCCTCCTTTTATGGCTACACCTTC. Encoded protein: CASSLSTVPSFYGYTF.

The rearrangement uses TRBV7-9 and TRBJ1-1; no firm D call. Germline V gives CDR1 SEHNR, CDR2 FQNEAQ (reference sequence). V gave up 2 bases and J gave up 0 bases, with 10 bases separating them. This CDR3 region has 15 residues. CDR3 protein: CASSLSSALNTEAFF. The CDR3 DNA is TGTGCCAGCAGCTTATCGTCGGCCCTGAACACTGAAGCTTTCTTT.

This rearrangement joins TRBV5-5 to TRBJ2-2, with TRBD1 as a possible D gene (5 bases). This CDR3 comprises 17 residues. Germline lookup yields CDR1 SGHKS and CDR2 YYEKEE (reference sequence). Trimming cost V 0 bases and J 6 bases, with 18 bases left between them. CDR3 nucleotide sequence: TGTGCCAGCAGCTTGGCAGGGCTCCGAACCATCTCCGGGGAGCTGTTTTTT. Encoded protein: CASSLAGLRTISGELFF.

The chain employs TRBV19 and TRBJ2-1, with a possible D match to TRBD2 (5 bases). V gave up 4 bases and J gave up 0 bases, with 19 bases separating them. Germline V gene lookup returns CDR1 LNHDA and CDR2 SQIVND (reference sequence). The CDR3 length is 18 residues. In DNA form, the CDR3 reads TGTGCCAGTAGTAAAGACGGAGGCCGCTCGAGCTCCTACAATGAGCAGTTCTTC. It codes for CASSKDGGRSSSYNEQFF.

The chain has TRBV9 and TRBJ1-5; 9 bases are shared with TRBD1. J lost 0 bases, V lost 0 bases, and 13 bases had no gene match. This CDR3 comprises 20 residues. In germline, CDR1 is SGDLS, CDR2 YYNGEE. This chain's CDR3 is CASSVEGGQGTGNSNQPQHF. The CDR3 bases are TGTGCCAGCAGCGTAGAAGGAGGTCAGGGGACAGGGAATAGCAATCAGCCCCAGCATTTT.

This chain links TRBV5-5 with TRBJ1-1, with 10 bases aligning to TRBD1. CDR1 SGHKS and CDR2 YYEKEE come from the germline V gene (reference sequence). The CDR3 consists of 17 residues. V lost 4 bases, J lost 6 bases, and 15 bases stayed unmatched. The CDR3 spells CASSPTGTGALGAEAFF. The CDR3 DNA sequence: TGTGCCAGCAGCCCCACCGGGACAGGGGCTTTAGGGGCTGAAGCTTTCTTT.

V gene TRBV19 combines with J gene TRBJ1-6, with a possible D match to TRBD1 (5 bases). Trimming pared 7 bases from V and 0 bases from J, leaving 16 bases between. CDR1 and CDR2 from the germline V gene are LNHDA and SQIVND (reference sequence). The CDR3 loop spans 17 amino acids. As DNA, the CDR3 is TGTGCCAGTACCCCGACGCACAGGAGCTCCTATAATTCACCCCTCCACTTT. Residues: CASTPTHRSSYNSPLHF.

The CDR3 spells CANNYQTTLGETQYF. CDR3 nucleotides: TGTGCAAACAACTATCAAACAACGCTGGGGGAGACCCAGTACTTC. The gene calls are TRBV19 and TRBJ2-5; no reliable D call. CDR3 size: 15 residues. Germline V lookup: CDR1 LNHDA, CDR2 SQIVND (reference sequence).

V usage is TRBV2 and J usage is TRBJ1-1; no clear D gene. V was cut by 2 bases and J by 1 base, with 2 bases left in between. The CDR3 spans 12 residues. CDR1 and CDR2 from the germline V gene are SNHLY and FYNNEI. The CDR3 DNA reads TGTGCCAGCAGTGAATGGAACACTGAAGCTTTCTTT. This translates into CASSEWNTEAFF. Filled out from reference TRBV2 and TRBJ1-1, the complete variable domain reads EPEVTQTPSHQVTQMGQEVILRCVPISNHLYFYWYRQILGQKVEFLVSFYNNEISEKSEIFDDQFSVERPDGSNFTLKIRSTKLEDSAMYFCASSEWNTEAFFGQGTRLTVV.

This clone occurred a few times. This chain joins TRBV5-1 and TRBJ2-6; 12 nucleotides align to TRBD1. The V segment lost 4 bases and the J segment 0 bases; nucleotides outside the gene matches: 5. There are 18 residues in the CDR3. Per the germline V gene, CDR1 is SGHRS and CDR2 is YFSETQ. In DNA form, the CDR3 reads TGCGCCAGCAGCAGGGGACAGGGGGCTAGCTCTGGGGCCAACGTCCTGACTTTC. Its protein product is CASSRGQGASSGANVLTF. The full variable domain, completed using reference TRBV5-1 and TRBJ2-6, is KAGVTQTPRYLIKTRGQQVTLSCSPISGHRSVSWYQQTPGQGLQFLFEYFSETQRNKGNFPGRFSGRQFSNSRSEMNVSTLELGDSALYLCASSRGQGASSGANVLTFGAGSRLTVL.

The chain links TRBV6-2 or TRBV6-3 to TRBJ2-5; D is unclear. V shed 2 bases and J shed 0 bases, with 7 bases lying between them. The germline V gene has CDR1 MNHEY and CDR2 SVGEGT. The CDR3 is 14 amino acids. CDR3 in amino acids: CASSYGGNQETQYF. Here the CDR3 DNA reads TGTGCCAGCAGTTACGGTGGCAACCAAGAGACCCAGTACTTC.

This clone appeared a few times. This chain joins TRBV7-9 and TRBJ2-2; TRBD2 matches at 7 bases. Per the germline V gene, CDR1 is SEHNR and CDR2 is FQNEAQ (reference sequence). The CDR3 is made up of 15 amino acids. The V gene end was trimmed by 2 bases and the J gene end by 4 bases; junction bases not matched to a gene: 4. CDR3 region: CASSLFSGGTGELFF. The CDR3 nucleotides are TGTGCCAGCAGCTTATTCTCGGGGGGCACCGGGGAGCTGTTTTTT.

The chain recombines TRBV21-1 with TRBJ1-6; the table's D call, TRBD1, was not checked against the DNA. TRBV21-1 is a listed pseudogene. This CDR3 is 17 amino acids long. The DNA of the CDR3 is TGTGCCAGCCCAAGAGATTACAGAGCACCCTATAATTCACCCCTCCACTTT. Its protein is CASPRDYRAPYNSPLHF.

The J gene is TRBJ1-2, the V gene TRBV6-5; TRBD1 agrees at 12 bases. The CDR3 has 15 amino acids. Trimming took 6 bases from V and 4 from J; bases not matched to a gene: 6. Germline V gene lookup returns CDR1 MNHEY and CDR2 SVGAGI. The CDR3 protein is CASRGGTGGRYGYTF. Written as DNA, the CDR3 is TGTGCCAGCAGGGGAGGGACAGGGGGCCGCTATGGCTACACCTTC.

The CDR3 spells CASSLGTSRADTQYF. CDR3 sequence (DNA): TGTGCCAGCAGCTTGGGGACTAGCCGAGCAGATACGCAGTATTTT. The chain is built from TRBV11-3 and TRBJ2-3, with 9 nucleotides matching TRBD2. The germline V gene has CDR1 SGHNT and CDR2 YENEEA. This CDR3 contains 15 residues. Losses at the gene ends were 3 bases for V and 4 bases for J; bases not matched to a gene: 5.

The chain recombines TRBV3-1 (or the pseudogene TRBV3-2) with TRBJ2-5, with D maybe TRBD2 (6 bases). V was cut by 5 bases and J by 2 bases, with 18 bases left in between. The length of the CDR3 is 16 residues. Germline-derived CDR1 and CDR2 are LGHDT and YNNKEL (reference sequence). CDR3 amino acids: CASSKATPGAQETQYF. In DNA form, the CDR3 reads TGTGCCAGCAGCAAAGCCACGCCGGGAGCACAAGAGACCCAGTACTTC.

The V and J genes are TRBV7-8 and TRBJ2-5, with 7 positions matching TRBD2. The CDR3 spans 18 residues. The trim removed 5 bases at V and 5 bases at J, leaving 20 bases unmatched. Germline V gives CDR1 SGHVS, CDR2 FQNEAQ. CDR3 sequence (DNA): TGTGCCAGCAGCCCTATTAGGGCGGGACTACAACGTGGCGAGACCCAGTACTTC. Translating it yields CASSPIRAGLQRGETQYF.

The chain links TRBV19 to TRBJ2-2, with D perhaps matching TRBD2 (6 bases). Looked up from germline, CDR1 is LNHDA and CDR2 is SQIVND (reference sequence). The germline V and J ends were trimmed by 4 bases and 2 bases, with 8 bases remaining between them. This CDR3 has 14 residues. The CDR3 nucleotides are TGTGCCAGTAGTAGCGGGGCCAACACCGGGGAGCTGTTTTTT. This gives the protein CASSSGANTGELFF.

The chain uses TRBV18 and TRBJ1-4; D is ambiguous. This CDR3 has 14 amino acids. The V gene lost 1 base and the J gene lost 5 bases, with 8 bases spanning the gap. Germline CDR1 KGHSH, CDR2 LQKENI. CDR3 residues: CASSPLNTNEKLFF. CDR3 coding DNA: TGTGCCAGCTCACCACTGAACACGAATGAAAAACTGTTTTTT.